The 7 T cell receptor beta chains below all came from one sample that was sequenced in a study of T-cell reconstitution after alpha-beta-depleted transplantation in children. A library of TCRbeta sequences, prepared with unique molecular identifiers, was generated. TCRdb recomputed calls from the PCR reads with MiXCR, one row per CDR3 protein. The profile shows 300,000 to 350,000 distinct CDR3 sequences, over 20% of them singletons. The sample consisted of PBMCs, mostly from graft donor cells, taken 180 days after TCRalphabeta/CD19-depleted stem cell transplant. These receptors all stem from a male patient aged 10 to 17 who had a stem cell transplant for acute lymphoblastic leukemia, so the T cells may come from the graft donor.

This clonotype was counted at least ten times. The chain has TRBV12-3 or TRBV12-4 and TRBJ2-7, with 11 bases aligning to TRBD2. Trimming cost V 5 bases and J 1 base; bases outside gene matches: 7. CDR3 length equals 16 residues. The CDR3 region has the DNA TGTGCCAGCAGTCTTGTGGGGACTAGCGGTTCCTACGAGCAGTACTTC. It yields the protein CASSLVGTSGSYEQYF.

V and J are TRBV10-3 and TRBJ2-7; 7 positions match TRBD1. This CDR3 is 13 amino acids long. With 6 bases clipped from V and 5 bases from J, the junction kept 7 bases outside the gene matches. Per germline, CDR1 ENHRY and CDR2 SYGVKD. CDR3 in DNA: TGTGCCATCAGGAGAACTACAGGGGACGAGCAGTACTTC. Amino acids: CAIRRTTGDEQYF.

V and J are TRBV19 and TRBJ2-7, with 11 bases lining up with TRBD2. CDR1 and CDR2 (germline): LNHDA, SQIVND (reference sequence). The CDR3 covers 15 residues. J was trimmed by 9 bases and V by 5 bases; bases with no gene match: 12. CDR3 bases: TGTGCCAGTAGTCCACTAGCGGGGGACCGGAGCGGGCAGTACTTC. Translating gives CASSPLAGDRSGQYF.

This clonotype was observed a handful of times. The gene calls are TRBV5-1 and TRBJ2-3, with a possible D match to TRBD2 (6 bases). CDR3 length equals 15 residues. The germline CDR1 and CDR2 sequences are SGHRS and YFSETQ. V was clipped by 2 bases and J by 3 bases, with 13 bases between them. This CDR3 is CASSFLQGRTDTQYF. The CDR3 nucleotides are TGCGCCAGCAGCTTTTTGCAAGGGAGGACAGATACGCAGTATTTT.

This clonotype has more than one count but fewer than ten. V is TRBV7-2 and J is TRBJ2-7, with D unresolved. Trimming took 1 base from V and 2 from J, leaving 12 bases between them. This CDR3 region has 15 residues. The germline CDR1 and CDR2 sequences are SGHTA and FQGNSA. The CDR3 coding sequence is TGTGCCAGCAGCTTAGTGGCCATACGACCCTACGAGCAGTACTTC. Its translation: CASSLVAIRPYEQYF.

The chain couples TRBV12-3 or TRBV12-4 to TRBJ1-4; 9 bases line up with TRBD1. The CDR3 extends over 17 amino acids. V shed 6 bases, J shed 3 bases, and the junction held 11 bases outside the gene matches. The CDR3 here is CASSPGTGSHPNEKLFF. CDR3 coding DNA: TGTGCCAGCAGCCCCGGGACAGGGAGCCATCCTAATGAAAAACTGTTTTTT.

The chain is built from TRBV12-5 and TRBJ1-1; D is ambiguous. The CDR3 is made up of 14 amino acids. The ends were cut back, 3 bases at V and 1 base at J, with 9 bases in the middle. Germline V gene sequence: CDR1 LGHNT, CDR2 FRNRAP. The CDR3 here is CASGLTRSNTEAFF. CDR3 nucleotides: TGTGCTAGTGGTTTAACCAGGTCGAACACTGAAGCTTTCTTT.